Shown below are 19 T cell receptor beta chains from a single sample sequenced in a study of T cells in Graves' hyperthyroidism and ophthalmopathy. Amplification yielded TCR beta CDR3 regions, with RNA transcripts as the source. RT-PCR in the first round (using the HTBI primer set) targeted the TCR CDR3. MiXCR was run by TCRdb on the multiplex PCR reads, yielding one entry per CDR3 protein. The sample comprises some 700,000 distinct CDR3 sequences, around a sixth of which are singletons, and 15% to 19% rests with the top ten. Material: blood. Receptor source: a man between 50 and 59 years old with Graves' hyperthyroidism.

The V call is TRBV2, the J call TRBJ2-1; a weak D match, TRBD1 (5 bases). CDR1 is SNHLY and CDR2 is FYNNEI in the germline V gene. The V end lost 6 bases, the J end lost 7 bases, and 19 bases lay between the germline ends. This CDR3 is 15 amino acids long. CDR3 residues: CASSPKAGAGNEQFF. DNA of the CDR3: TGTGCCAGCAGCCCTAAGGCTGGGGCCGGGAATGAGCAGTTCTTC.

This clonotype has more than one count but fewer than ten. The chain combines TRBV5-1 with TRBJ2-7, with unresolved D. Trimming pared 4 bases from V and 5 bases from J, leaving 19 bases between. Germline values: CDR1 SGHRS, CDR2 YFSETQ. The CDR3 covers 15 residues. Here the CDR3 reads CASSLGSVRTHEQYF. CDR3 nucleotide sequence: TGCGCCAGCAGCCTTGGGTCAGTTCGGACCCACGAGCAGTACTTC. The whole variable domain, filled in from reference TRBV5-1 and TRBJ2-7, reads KAGVTQTPRYLIKTRGQQVTLSCSPISGHRSVSWYQQTPGQGLQFLFEYFSETQRNKGNFPGRFSGRQFSNSRSEMNVSTLELGDSALYLCASSLGSVRTHEQYFGPGTRLTVT.

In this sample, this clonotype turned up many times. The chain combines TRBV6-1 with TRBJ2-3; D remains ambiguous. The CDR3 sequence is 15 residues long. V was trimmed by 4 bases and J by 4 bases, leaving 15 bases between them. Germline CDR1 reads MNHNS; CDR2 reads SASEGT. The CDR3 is CASSGKRARADTQYF. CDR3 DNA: TGTGCCAGCAGTGGAAAAAGGGCTAGGGCAGATACGCAGTATTTT.

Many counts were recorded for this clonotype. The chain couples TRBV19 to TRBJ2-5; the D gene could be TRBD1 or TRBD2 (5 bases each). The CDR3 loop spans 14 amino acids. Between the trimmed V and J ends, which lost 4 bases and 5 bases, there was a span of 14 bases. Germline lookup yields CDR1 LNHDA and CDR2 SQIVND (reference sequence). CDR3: CASSTRDRPETQYF. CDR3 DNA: TGTGCCAGTAGTACCCGGGACCGCCCCGAGACCCAGTACTTC.

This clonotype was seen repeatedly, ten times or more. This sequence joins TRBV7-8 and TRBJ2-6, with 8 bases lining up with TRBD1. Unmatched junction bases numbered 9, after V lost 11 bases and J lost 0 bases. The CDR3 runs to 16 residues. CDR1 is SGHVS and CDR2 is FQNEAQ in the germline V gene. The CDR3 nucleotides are TGTGCCGGAAAAGCAGGGGGCTACTCTGGGGCCAACGTCCTGACTTTC. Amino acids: CAGKAGGYSGANVLTF.

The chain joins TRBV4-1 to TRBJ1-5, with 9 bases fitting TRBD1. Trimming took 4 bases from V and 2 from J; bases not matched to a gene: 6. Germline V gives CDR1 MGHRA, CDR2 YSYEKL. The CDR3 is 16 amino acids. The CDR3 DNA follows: TGCGCCAGCAGCCCTGGATGGACAGGGGGCAATCAGCCCCAGCATTTT. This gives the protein CASSPGWTGGNQPQHF.

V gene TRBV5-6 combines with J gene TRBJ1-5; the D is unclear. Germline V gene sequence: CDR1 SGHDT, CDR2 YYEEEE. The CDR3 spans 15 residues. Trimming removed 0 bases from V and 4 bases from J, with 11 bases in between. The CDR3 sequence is CASSLARAVNQPQHF. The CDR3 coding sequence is TGTGCCAGCAGCTTGGCGCGGGCAGTTAATCAGCCCCAGCATTTT. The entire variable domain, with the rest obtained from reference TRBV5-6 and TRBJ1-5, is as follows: DAGVTQSPTHLIKTRGQQVTLRCSPKSGHDTVSWYQQALGQGPQFIFQYYEEEERQRGNFPDRFSGHQFPNYSSELNVNALLLGDSALYLCASSLARAVNQPQHFGDGTRLSIL.

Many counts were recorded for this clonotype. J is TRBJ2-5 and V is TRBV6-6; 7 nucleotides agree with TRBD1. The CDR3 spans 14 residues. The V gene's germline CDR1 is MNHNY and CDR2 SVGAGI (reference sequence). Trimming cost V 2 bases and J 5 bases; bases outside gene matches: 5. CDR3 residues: CASSYPGTVETQYF. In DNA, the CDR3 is TGTGCCAGCAGTTACCCAGGGACAGTGGAGACCCAGTACTTC.

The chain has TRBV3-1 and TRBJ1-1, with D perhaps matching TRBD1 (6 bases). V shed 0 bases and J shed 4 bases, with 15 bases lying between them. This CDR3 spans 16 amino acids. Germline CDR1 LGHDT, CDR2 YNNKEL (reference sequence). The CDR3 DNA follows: TGTGCCAGCAGCCAAGATCTGGGGGGCCTGACCACTGAAGCTTTCTTT. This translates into CASSQDLGGLTTEAFF.

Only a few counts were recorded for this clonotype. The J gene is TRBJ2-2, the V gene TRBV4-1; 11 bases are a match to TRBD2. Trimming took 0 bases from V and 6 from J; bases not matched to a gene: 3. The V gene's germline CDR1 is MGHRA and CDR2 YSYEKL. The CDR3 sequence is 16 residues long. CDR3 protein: CASSQELAGGAGELFF. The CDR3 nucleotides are TGCGCCAGCAGCCAAGAATTAGCGGGAGGGGCCGGGGAGCTGTTTTTT.

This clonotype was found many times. The CDR3, as DNA: TGTGCCAGCAGCGACAGCTCCTACAATGAGCAGTTCTTC. It is translated as CASSDSSYNEQFF. The J gene is TRBJ2-1, the V gene TRBV7-9; a possible D gene is TRBD1 (5 bases). V was shortened by 5 bases and J by 0 bases, with 5 bases between the two germline ends. The CDR3 extends over 13 amino acids. Germline assignment: CDR1 SEHNR and CDR2 FQNEAQ (reference sequence).

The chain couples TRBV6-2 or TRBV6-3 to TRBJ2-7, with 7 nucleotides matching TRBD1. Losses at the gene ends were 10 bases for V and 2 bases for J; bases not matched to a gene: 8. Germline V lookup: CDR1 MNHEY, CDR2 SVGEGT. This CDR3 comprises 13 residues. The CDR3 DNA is TGTGCCACCTCCGGGACAGAGACCTACGAGCAGTACTTC. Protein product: CATSGTETYEQYF.

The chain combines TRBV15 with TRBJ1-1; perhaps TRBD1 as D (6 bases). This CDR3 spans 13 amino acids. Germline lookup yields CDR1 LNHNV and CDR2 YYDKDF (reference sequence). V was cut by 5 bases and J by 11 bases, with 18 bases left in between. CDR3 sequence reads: CATSPLGGQGAFF. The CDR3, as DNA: TGTGCCACCAGCCCGCTCGGGGGGCAGGGTGCTTTCTTT.

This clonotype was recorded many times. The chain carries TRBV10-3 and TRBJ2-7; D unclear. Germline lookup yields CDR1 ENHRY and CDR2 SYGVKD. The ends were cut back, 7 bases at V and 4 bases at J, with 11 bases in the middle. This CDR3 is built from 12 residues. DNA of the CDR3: TGTGCCATCAAGGGTACATCTTACGAGCAGTACTTC. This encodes CAIKGTSYEQYF.

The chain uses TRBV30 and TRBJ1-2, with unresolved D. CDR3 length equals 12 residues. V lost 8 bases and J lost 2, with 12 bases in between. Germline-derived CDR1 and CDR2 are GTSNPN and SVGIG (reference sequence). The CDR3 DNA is TGTGCCGCTTCCGGGAACAACTATGGCTACACCTTC. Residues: CAASGNNYGYTF.

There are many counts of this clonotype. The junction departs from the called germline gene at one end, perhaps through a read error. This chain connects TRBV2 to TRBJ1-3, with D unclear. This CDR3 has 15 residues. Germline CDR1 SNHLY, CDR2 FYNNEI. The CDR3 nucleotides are TGTGCCAGCACTGAACAGCCTCTCTCTGGAAACACCATATATTTT. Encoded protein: CASTEQPLSGNTIYF.

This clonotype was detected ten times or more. CDR3 nucleotide sequence: TGTGCCAGCTCATCGCGACAGGACCCATCTACGAAGCAGTACTTC. Its translation is CASSSRQDPSTKQYF. The V gene is TRBV18, the J gene TRBJ2-7; TRBD1 might be the D (6 bases). The CDR3 runs to 15 residues. V shed 5 bases and J shed 8 bases, with 22 bases lying between them. Looked up from germline, CDR1 is KGHSH and CDR2 is LQKENI.

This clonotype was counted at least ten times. In DNA, the CDR3 is TGTGCCAGCAGACCTCTGGCTAGCGGGTTAGAGACCCAGTACTTC. It codes for CASRPLASGLETQYF. V and J are TRBV27 and TRBJ2-5; 8 bases match TRBD2. V trimming: 6 bases; J trimming: 4 bases; junction bases outside the gene matches: 10. The CDR3 is 15 amino acids. The germline CDR1 and CDR2 sequences are MNHEY and SMNVEV (reference sequence).

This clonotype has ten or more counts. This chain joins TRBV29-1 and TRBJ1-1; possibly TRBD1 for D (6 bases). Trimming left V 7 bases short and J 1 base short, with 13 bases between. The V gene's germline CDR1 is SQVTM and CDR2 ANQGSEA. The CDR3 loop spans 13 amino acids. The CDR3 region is CSEDRISNTEAFF. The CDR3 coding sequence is TGCAGCGAAGACAGGATCTCGAACACTGAAGCTTTCTTT.